This record looks at one TCR beta chain sequence and its context. This clonotype was counted many times. The antigen it recognizes is unknown. Base qualities are missing; no much larger clone stands one base away. The sample originates from a study of T cells in Graves' hyperthyroidism and ophthalmopathy (dated by TCRdb to between 2018 and 2021). About the full investigation: Peripheral blood samples were taken at initial diagnosis, before any treatment was given. To identify distinguishing TCR V-J signatures, a discovery cohort of some 99 patients was used, comprising 40 to 45 with Graves' ophthalmopathy and 57 with stable Graves' hyperthyroidism. Prospective prediction of ophthalmopathy was tested in an independent validation cohort of 18 to 20 hyperthyroidism patients and roughly 16 patients who later progressed to ophthalmopathy. The 75 to 100 discovery patients were randomly divided into training and test sets at a 7:3 ratio. Thyroid tissue and blood T-cell repertoires from about six Graves' hyperthyroidism patients were also compared in the study. Once sampling was done, hyperthyroidism patients were given methimazole at a starting dose of 30 mg daily, whereas ophthalmopathy patients were given high-dose intravenous methylprednisolone. According to the paper, TCR Vbeta CDR3 sequencing was carried out on around 140 peripheral blood samples, which came from over 40 ophthalmopathy, around 74 hyperthyroidism and approximately 17 progressor patients. What the research found in general, with its limitations: No statistical method was used to set the sample size in advance, and investigators knew the group allocation. Blood samples also contained most of the expanded thyroid clonotypes (frequency above 0.001), which suggests that blood repertoires may reflect thyroid immune responses. In validation, the model predicted progression to ophthalmopathy a median of about 5.9 months before onset, with over 60% sensitivity and more than 72% specificity. A model built on a 13 V-J signature distinguished ophthalmopathy from stable hyperthyroidism, reaching roughly 88% sensitivity and under 84% specificity in cross-validation and 80%/75% in testing.

Hyperthyroidism patients were newly diagnosed, had a disease duration of under 2 months, and were aged 18 to 65 years. Patients with uncontrolled infections, other autoimmune diseases, pregnancy or lactation were excluded. Diagnoses relied on clinical symptoms, serum thyroxine and TRAb, thyroid ultrasound and orbital computed tomography. Blood from progressor patients was collected at the time of first diagnosis with hyperthyroidism, before any ophthalmopathy symptoms had appeared. PBMCs were isolated from roughly 10 ml of fresh peripheral blood by Ficoll-Paque density gradient centrifugation. Progressor patients were initially diagnosed with Graves' hyperthyroidism and developed ophthalmopathy during follow-up. Total RNA was extracted with Trizol reagent, and quality was checked on an Agilent 2100 Bioanalyzer. The CDR3 goes from the cysteine to the phenylalanine over 14 residues. CDR3 DNA only is kept here, 42 bases in frame from base 1. V was cut back by 4 bases and J by 1 base, leaving a gap of 11 bases between them. The germline V gene provides CDR1 SGHRS and CDR2 YFSETQ.

Amplification of TCR beta CDR3 regions was carried out from RNA transcripts. The first round of RT-PCR for the TCR CDR3 was performed with the HTBI primer set and the Qiagen OneStep RT-PCR kit. Libraries were constructed in a second round of multiplex PCR, after which size selection and purification were performed. The libraries were sequenced on an Illumina HiSeq2000 using paired-end 100 bp reads. The authors processed their data as follows. SOAPnuke was used to process the raw data, throwing out any read that contained adapters or uncalled bases, had a mean Phred below 15, or lacked an exact constant-primer or identifier match. High-quality paired reads were merged using COPE v1.2.5, and each unique nucleotide sequence was defined as a clonotype. MiTCR v1.1 was used to align the clonotypes against IMGT TRBV, TRBD and TRBJ reference segments. The analysis was restricted to V-J combinations with a frequency above 0.0001, which together covered 99.2% of the repertoires. The TCS score was defined as F50 (clonal expansion) divided by E x V (chaos), with BLOSUM62-based TCRdist calculated between CDR3 peptides within each V-J. Welch's t-statistics and random forest reduced 450 to 600 V-J features to 10 to 15, which were used in a naive Bayes classifier (R e1071). Through fastp at Q25 and MiXCR, TCRdb rebuilt clones from the public reads, retaining in-frame beta chains. Rows are combined by CDR3 protein, so each entry shows the most common genes and DNA. None of the V and J calls come from the authors' own analysis; TCRdb made them. The sample data list fewer than 450,000 distinct CDR3 sequences, and approximately 17% of these were observed just once. Jointly, the top ten make up roughly 35% of the sample.

This sequence was found in a woman aged 25 to 39 with Graves' hyperthyroidism that later progressed to Graves' ophthalmopathy. The sequenced sample consisted of blood. The sequence joins TRBV5-1 to TRBJ1-1; the D gene is perhaps TRBD1, on 6 matching bases. The CDR3 is CASSHGQRNTEAFF. The DNA sequence is TGCGCCAGCAGCCACGGACAGAGGAACACTGAAGCTTTCTTT.